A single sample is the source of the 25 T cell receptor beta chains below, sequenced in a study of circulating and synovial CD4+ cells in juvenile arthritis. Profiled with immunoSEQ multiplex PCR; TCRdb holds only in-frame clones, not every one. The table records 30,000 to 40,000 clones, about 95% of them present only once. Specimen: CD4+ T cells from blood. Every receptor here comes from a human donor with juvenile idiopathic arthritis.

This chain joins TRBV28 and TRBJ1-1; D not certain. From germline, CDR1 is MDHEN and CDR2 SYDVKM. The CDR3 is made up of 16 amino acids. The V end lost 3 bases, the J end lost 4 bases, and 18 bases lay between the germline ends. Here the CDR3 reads CASSFIRARRSTEAFF. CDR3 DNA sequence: TGTGCCAGCAGTTTTATTAGGGCTAGGAGGAGCACTGAAGCTTTCTTT.

CDR3 region: CASGGLAGGYNEQFF. Written as DNA, the CDR3 is TGTGCCAGCGGGGGACTAGCGGGAGGGTACAATGAGCAGTTCTTC. This chain joins TRBV11-2 and TRBJ2-1, with 16 nucleotides matching TRBD2. CDR1 and CDR2 (germline): SGHAT, FQNNGV. V trimming: 8 bases; J trimming: 4 bases; junction bases outside the gene matches: 2. This CDR3 has 15 amino acids. The full variable domain, rest sourced from reference TRBV11-2 and TRBJ2-1, is EAGVAQSPRYKIIEKRQSVAFWCNPISGHATLYWYQQILGQGPKLLIQFQNNGVVDDSQLPKDRFSAERLKGVDSTLKIQPAKLEDSAVYLCASGGLAGGYNEQFFGPGTRLTVL.

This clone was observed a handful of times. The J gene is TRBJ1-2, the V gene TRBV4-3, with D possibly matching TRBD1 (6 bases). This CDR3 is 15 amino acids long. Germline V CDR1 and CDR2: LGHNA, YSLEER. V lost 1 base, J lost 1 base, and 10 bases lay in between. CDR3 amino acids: CASSQGEGVNYGYTF. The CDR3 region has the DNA TGCGCCAGCAGCCAAGGGGAGGGGGTTAACTATGGCTACACCTTC.

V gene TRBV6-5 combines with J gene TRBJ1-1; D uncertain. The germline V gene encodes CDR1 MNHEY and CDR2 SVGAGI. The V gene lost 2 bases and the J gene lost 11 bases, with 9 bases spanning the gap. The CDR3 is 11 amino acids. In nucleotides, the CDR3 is TGTGCCAGCAGTTACGAGTCGGAGGCTTTCTTT. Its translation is CASSYESEAFF.

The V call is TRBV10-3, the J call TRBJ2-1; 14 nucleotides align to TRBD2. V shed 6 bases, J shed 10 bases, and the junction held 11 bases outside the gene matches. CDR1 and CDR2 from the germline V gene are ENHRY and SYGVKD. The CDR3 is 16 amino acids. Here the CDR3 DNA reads TGTGCCATCAGCTCTCCGACTAGCGGGGGGGCCAGGGAGCAGTTCTTC. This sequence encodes CAISSPTSGGAREQFF.

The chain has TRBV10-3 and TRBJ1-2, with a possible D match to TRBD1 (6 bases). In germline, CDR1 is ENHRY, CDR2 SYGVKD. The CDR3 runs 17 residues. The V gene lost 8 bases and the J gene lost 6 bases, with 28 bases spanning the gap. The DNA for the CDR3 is TGTGCCATCTCATATTCGAAGGCTCAGGGGCAGTTTAATGGCTACACCTTC. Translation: CAISYSKAQGQFNGYTF.

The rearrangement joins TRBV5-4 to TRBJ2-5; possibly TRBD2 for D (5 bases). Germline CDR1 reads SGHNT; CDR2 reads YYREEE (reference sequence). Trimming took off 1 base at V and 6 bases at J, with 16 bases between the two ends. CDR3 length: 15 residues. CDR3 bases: TGTGCCAGCAGCTTGCCCGACTACTCGGGAAAGACCCAGTACTTC. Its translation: CASSLPDYSGKTQYF.

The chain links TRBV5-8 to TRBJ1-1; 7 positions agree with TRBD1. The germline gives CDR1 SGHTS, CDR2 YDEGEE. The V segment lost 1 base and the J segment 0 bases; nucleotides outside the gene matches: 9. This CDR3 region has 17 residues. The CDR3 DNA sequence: TGTGCCAGCAGCTTGTGGAACCCGGGACAGCTGAACACTGAAGCTTTCTTT. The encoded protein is CASSLWNPGQLNTEAFF. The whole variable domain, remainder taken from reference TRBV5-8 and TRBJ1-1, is EAGVTQSPTHLIKTRGQQATLRCSPISGHTSVYWYQQALGLGLQFLLWYDEGEERNRGNFPPRFSGRQFPNYSSELNVNALELEDSALYLCASSLWNPGQLNTEAFFGQGTRLTVV.

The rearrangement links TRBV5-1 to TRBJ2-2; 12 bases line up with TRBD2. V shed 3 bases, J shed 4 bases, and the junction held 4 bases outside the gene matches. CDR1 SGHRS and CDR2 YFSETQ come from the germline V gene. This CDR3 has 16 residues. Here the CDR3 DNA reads TGCGCCAGCAGCTCCCCGGGACTAGCGGGCACCGGGGAGCTGTTTTTT. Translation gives CASSSPGLAGTGELFF.

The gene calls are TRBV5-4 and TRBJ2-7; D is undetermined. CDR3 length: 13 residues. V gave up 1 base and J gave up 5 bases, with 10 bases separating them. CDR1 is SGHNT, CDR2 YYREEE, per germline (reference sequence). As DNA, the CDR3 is TGTGCCAGCAGCTTGCAACAGAAACACGAGCAGTACTTC. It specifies CASSLQQKHEQYF.

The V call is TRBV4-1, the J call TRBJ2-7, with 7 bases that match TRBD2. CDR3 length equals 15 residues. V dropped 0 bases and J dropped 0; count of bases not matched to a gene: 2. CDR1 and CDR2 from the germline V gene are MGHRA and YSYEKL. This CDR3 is CASSQDGTTSYEQYF. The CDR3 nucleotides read TGCGCCAGCAGCCAAGATGGGACTACCTCCTACGAGCAGTACTTC.

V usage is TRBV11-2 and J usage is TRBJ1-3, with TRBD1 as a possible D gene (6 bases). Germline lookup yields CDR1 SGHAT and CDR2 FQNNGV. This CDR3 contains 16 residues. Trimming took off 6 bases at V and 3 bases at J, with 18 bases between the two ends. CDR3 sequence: CASSSAGGAYGNTIYF. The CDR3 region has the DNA TGTGCCAGCAGTTCCGCGGGGGGCGCTTATGGAAACACCATATATTTT.

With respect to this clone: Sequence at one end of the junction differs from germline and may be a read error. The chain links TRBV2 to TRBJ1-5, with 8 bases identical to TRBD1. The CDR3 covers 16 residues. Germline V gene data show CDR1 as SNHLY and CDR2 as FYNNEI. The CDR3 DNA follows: TGTGCCAGCAGGGAATCAGGGGGCCGGGGCAATCAGTCCCAGCATTTT. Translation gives CASRESGGRGNQSQHF. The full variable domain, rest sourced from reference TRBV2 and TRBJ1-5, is EPEVTQTPSHQVTQMGQEVILRCVPISNHLYFYWYRQILGQKVEFLVSFYNNEISEKSEIFDDQFSVERPDGSNFTLKIRSTKLEDSAMYFCASRESGGRGNQSQHFGDGTRLSIL.

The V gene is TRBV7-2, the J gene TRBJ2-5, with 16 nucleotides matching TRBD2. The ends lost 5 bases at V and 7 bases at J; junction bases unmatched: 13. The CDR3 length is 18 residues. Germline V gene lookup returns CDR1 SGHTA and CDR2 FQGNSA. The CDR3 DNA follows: TGTGCCAGCAGCCCTTCCGGGACTAGCGGGGGGGCCGGGGGGACCCAGTACTTC. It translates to CASSPSGTSGGAGGTQYF.

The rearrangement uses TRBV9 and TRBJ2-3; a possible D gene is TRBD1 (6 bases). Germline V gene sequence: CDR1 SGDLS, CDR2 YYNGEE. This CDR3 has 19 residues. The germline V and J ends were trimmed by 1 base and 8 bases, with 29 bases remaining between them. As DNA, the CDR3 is TGTGCCAGCAGCGTATATTCCCTAAAAGCAGGGGTGGTTGTAGTTACGCAGTATTTT. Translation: CASSVYSLKAGVVVVTQYF.

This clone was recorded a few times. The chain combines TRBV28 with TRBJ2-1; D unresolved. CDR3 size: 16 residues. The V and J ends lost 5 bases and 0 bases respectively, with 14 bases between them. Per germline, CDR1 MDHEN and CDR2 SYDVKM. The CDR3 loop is CASSGRTDGSYNEQFF. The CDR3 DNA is TGTGCCAGCAGTGGCCGCACAGACGGCTCCTACAATGAGCAGTTCTTC.

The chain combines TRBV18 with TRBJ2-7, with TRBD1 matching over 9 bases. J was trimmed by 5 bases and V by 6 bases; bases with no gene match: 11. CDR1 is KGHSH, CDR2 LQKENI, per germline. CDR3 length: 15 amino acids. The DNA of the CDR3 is TGTGCCAGCTCGTGGACGGGACAGGGCGTGGACGAGCAGTACTTC. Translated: CASSWTGQGVDEQYF.

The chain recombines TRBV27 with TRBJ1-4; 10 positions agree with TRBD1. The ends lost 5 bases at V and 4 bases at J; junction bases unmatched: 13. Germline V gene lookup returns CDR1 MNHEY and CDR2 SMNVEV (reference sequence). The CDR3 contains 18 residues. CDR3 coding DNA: TGTGCCAGCAGTGCCTCCGGGACAGGGGCGCCGTATAATGAAAAACTGTTTTTT. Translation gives CASSASGTGAPYNEKLFF.

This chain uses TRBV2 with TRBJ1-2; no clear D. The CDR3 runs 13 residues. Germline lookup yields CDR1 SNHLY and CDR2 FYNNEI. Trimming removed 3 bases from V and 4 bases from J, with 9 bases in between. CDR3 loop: CASSDMMRYGYTF. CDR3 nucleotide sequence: TGTGCCAGCAGTGACATGATGCGCTATGGCTACACCTTC.

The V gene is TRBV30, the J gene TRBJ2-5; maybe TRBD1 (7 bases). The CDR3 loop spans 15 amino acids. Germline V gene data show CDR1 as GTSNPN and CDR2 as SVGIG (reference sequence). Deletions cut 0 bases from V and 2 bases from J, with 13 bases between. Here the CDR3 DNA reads TGTGCCTGGAGTGTACAGGGGCGGGGACAAGAGACCCAGTACTTC. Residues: CAWSVQGRGQETQYF.

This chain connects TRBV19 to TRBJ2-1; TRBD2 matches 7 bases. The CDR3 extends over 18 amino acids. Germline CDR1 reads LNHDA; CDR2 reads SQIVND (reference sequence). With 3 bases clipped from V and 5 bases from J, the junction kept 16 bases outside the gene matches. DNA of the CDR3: TGTGCCAGTAGTATTGCGGGAAGGGGACTACTCAACAACAATGAGCAGTTCTTC. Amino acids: CASSIAGRGLLNNNEQFF.

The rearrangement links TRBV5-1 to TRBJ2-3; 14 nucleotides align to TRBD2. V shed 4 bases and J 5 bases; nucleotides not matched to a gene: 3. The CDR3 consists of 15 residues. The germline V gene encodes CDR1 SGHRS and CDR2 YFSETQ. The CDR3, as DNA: TGCGCCAGCAGCATGGGACTAGCGGGGGTAGATACGCAGTATTTT. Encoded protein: CASSMGLAGVDTQYF.

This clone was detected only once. The CDR3 coding sequence is TGTGCCAGCAGCTCGTTGTGGGGAGTTGGCTACAATGAGCAGTTCTTC. Its protein product is CASSSLWGVGYNEQFF. V gene TRBV7-3 combines with J gene TRBJ2-1; tentative D call: TRBD2 (5 bases). V lost 4 bases and J 3 bases, leaving 16 bases between the germline ends. This CDR3 spans 16 amino acids. Germline CDR1 is SGHTA and CDR2 is FQGTGA.

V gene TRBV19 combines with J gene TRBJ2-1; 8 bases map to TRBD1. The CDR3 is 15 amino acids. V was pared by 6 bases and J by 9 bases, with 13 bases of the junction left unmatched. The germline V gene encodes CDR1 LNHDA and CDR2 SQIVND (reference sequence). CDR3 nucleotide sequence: TGTGCCAGTAGACGTAGGACAGGGAATTTCGGTGAGCAGTTCTTC. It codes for CASRRRTGNFGEQFF.

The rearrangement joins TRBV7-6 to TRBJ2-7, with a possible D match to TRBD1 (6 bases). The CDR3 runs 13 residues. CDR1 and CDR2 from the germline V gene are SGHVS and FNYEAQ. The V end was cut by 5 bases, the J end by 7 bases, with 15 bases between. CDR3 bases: TGTGCCAGCAGCCCCCAACAGGGCGGAGAGCAGTACTTC. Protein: CASSPQQGGEQYF.